The clone carrying this T cell receptor beta chain has a handful of counts. Its antigen is currently unknown. Donors were nominally healthy when sampled, though unrecorded immune exposures were likely. These data come from a study of cytomegalovirus exposure and HLA in healthy donors. At the level of the study: An analysis done earlier identified approximately 120 million unique TCR beta sequences from about 179 million T cells. Whole-study results and caveats: In an earlier analysis, about 87% or about 30%: the productive usage of most TCR beta V segments. Cytomegalovirus-associated status was assigned to 150 to 200 TCR beta chains.

PCR primers comprised 60 Vbeta and 13 Jbeta primers. Some clones are missing from TCRdb's copy, which holds only in-frame ones; the method was immunoSEQ multiplex PCR. The profile shows around 90,000 clones, roughly 77% of them singletons. Trimming took off 6 bases at V and 2 bases at J, with 14 bases between the two ends. Germline CDR1 and CDR2: SNHLY and FYNNEI. The CDR3 is 16 amino acids. The sample comprised PBMCs. This chain links TRBV2 with TRBJ2-6, with D maybe TRBD1 (6 bases). This sequence was found in a human donor in good health. The CDR3, as DNA: TGTGCCAGCAGGGCCAGGGGAGTCCCTGGGGCCAACGTCCTGACTTTC. Protein product: CASRARGVPGANVLTF.